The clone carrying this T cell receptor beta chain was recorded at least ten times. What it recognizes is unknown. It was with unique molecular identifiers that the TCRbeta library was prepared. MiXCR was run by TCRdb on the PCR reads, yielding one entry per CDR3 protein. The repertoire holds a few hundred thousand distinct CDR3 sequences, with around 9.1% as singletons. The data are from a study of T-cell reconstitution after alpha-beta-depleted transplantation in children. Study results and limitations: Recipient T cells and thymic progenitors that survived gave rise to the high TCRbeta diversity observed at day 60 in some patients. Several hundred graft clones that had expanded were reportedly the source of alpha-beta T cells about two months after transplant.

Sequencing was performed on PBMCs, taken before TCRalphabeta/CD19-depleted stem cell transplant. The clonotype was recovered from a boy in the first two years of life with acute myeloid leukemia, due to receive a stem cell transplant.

CDR3 DNA: TGTGCCAGCAGTCAGAAGTGGACCGCGAACACCGGGGAGCTGTTTTTT. Translating it yields CASSQKWTANTGELFF. The gene calls are TRBV9 and TRBJ2-2; D is unresolved. Trimming stripped 5 bases from V and 0 bases from J, with 14 bases between. CDR3 size: 16 residues. Looked up from germline, CDR1 is SGDLS and CDR2 is YYNGEE.